This T cell receptor (beta chain) stems from a study of blood T cell repertoires in COVID-19. Whole-study context: There were acute and convalescent COVID-19 samples, and they came from the United States, Italy and Spain. Nucleic acid was either cDNA or gDNA, and it came from T cells, B-cell-depleted T cells, or PBMCs.

Per the authors' pipeline: By means of reference gene primer amplification, nucleated cell counts were estimated. Method: immunoSEQ multiplex PCR; TCRdb's copy keeps in-frame clones and lacks some. Clone size and the V and J calls come from that table; the DNA yielded D and trimming. The table has some 120,000 clones, about nine tenths seen once; the top ten hold 1.8%. Germline lookup yields CDR1 MGHRA and CDR2 YSYEKL. The CDR3 totals 12 residues. J lost 12 bases, V lost 4 bases, and 5 bases had no gene match. This TCR came from a human donor with active COVID-19. The donor label of this sample is uncertain. Specimen: peripheral blood. The genes are TRBV4-1 and TRBJ2-1; the match to TRBD1 covers 8 bases. CDR3 in amino acids: CASSRTGTGQFF. The CDR3 nucleotides read TGCGCCAGCAGCCGGACCGGGACAGGGCAGTTCTTC.